These 29 T cell receptor beta chains were sequenced from one sample in a study of blood T cell repertoires in COVID-19. Sequencing was performed with immunoSEQ multiplex PCR; in TCRdb, only in-frame clones are kept and a portion is missing. The table has about 280,000 clones, roughly 80% seen once. The sequenced sample consisted of PBMCs or T cells enriched from blood (not recorded which). These TCRs come from a man aged 40-49 years who had been exposed to COVID-19.

The chain uses TRBV13 and TRBJ2-7, with 8 bases fitting TRBD2. The CDR3 length is 14 residues. J lost 3 bases, V lost 3 bases, and 4 bases had no gene match. Germline CDR1 and CDR2: PRHDT and FYEKMQ (reference sequence). CDR3 DNA sequence: TGTGCCAGCAGCTTCCCTCGGGAGGGCTACGAGCAGTACTTC. Translation: CASSFPREGYEQYF.

V usage is TRBV5-4 and J usage is TRBJ2-1; 9 bases align to TRBD1. This CDR3 has 15 residues. Germline CDR1 reads SGHNT; CDR2 reads YYREEE (reference sequence). V shed 0 bases and J 6 bases; nucleotides not matched to a gene: 4. The DNA of the CDR3 is TGTGCCAGCAGCTTGGGGCGGACAGGGGCCAATGAGCAGTTCTTC. Its protein product is CASSLGRTGANEQFF.

The CDR3, as DNA: TGTGCCAGCAGCCAGACGGACAGGGGAGGGTCACCCCTCCACTTT. Its translation is CASSQTDRGGSPLHF. V usage is TRBV3-1 (or the pseudogene TRBV3-2) and J usage is TRBJ1-6, with 9 positions matching TRBD1. The CDR3 consists of 15 residues. V shed 3 bases and J 10 bases; nucleotides not matched to a gene: 7. CDR1 and CDR2 from the germline V gene are LGHDT and YNNKEL (reference sequence).

This clone was picked up one time. The chain combines TRBV5-1 with TRBJ2-7, with 7 bases that match TRBD1. CDR1 SGHRS and CDR2 YFSETQ come from the germline V gene. CDR3 length equals 13 residues. V gave up 4 bases and J gave up 3 bases; unmatched junction bases: 4. The CDR3 sequence is CASSGTDFYEQYF. The CDR3 DNA follows: TGCGCCAGCAGCGGGACAGATTTCTACGAGCAGTACTTC.

This clone has more than one count but fewer than ten. The chain employs TRBV7-3 and TRBJ1-2; no reliable D call. The V end was cut by 2 bases, the J end by 0 bases, with 10 bases between. CDR1 is SGHTA, CDR2 FQGTGA, per germline. The CDR3 totals 15 residues. The CDR3 nucleotides are TGTGCCAGCAGCTTACTGGGCCTGGCTAACTATGGCTACACCTTC. Its protein is CASSLLGLANYGYTF.

The chain combines TRBV7-6 with TRBJ2-1; 8 bases match TRBD1. The CDR3 is made up of 14 amino acids. Germline CDR1 reads SGHVS; CDR2 reads FNYEAQ. V lost 5 bases and J lost 4; bases outside the gene matches: 4. CDR3 protein: CASSKDRAYNEQFF. In DNA, the CDR3 is TGTGCCAGCAGCAAGGACAGGGCTTACAATGAGCAGTTCTTC. Full variable domain (rest looked up from reference TRBV7-6 and TRBJ2-1): GAGVSQSPRYKVTKRGQDVALRCDPISGHVSLYWYRQALGQGPEFLTYFNYEAQQDKSGLPNDRFSAERPEGSISTLTIQRTEQRDSAMYRCASSKDRAYNEQFFGPGTRLTVL.

In nucleotides, the CDR3 is TGCAGCGTAAAGGGGGTCCTGAACACTGAAGCTTTCTTT. This sequence encodes CSVKGVLNTEAFF. This rearrangement joins TRBV29-1 to TRBJ1-1, with TRBD1 as a possible D gene (6 bases). Trimming stripped 6 bases from V and 0 bases from J, with 11 bases between. The CDR3 is 13 amino acids. Germline V gene data show CDR1 as SQVTM and CDR2 as ANQGSEA.

The chain couples TRBV19 to TRBJ1-2; D is unclear. Looked up from germline, CDR1 is LNHDA and CDR2 is SQIVND (reference sequence). The V end was cut by 7 bases, the J end by 7 bases, with 16 bases between. The CDR3 is 13 amino acids. CDR3 in amino acids: CASIRRGSSGYTF. CDR3 DNA sequence: TGTGCCAGTATCCGTCGGGGATCGTCTGGCTACACCTTC. Using reference TRBV19 and TRBJ1-2 for the parts outside the CDR3, the full variable domain is DGGITQSPKYLFRKEGQNVTLSCEQNLNHDAMYWYRQDPGQGLRLIYYSQIVNDFQKGDIAEGYSVSREKKESFPLTVTSAQKNPTAFYLCASIRRGSSGYTFGSGTRLTVV.

This clone has a handful of counts. The chain couples TRBV5-5 to TRBJ1-6; maybe TRBD1 (6 bases). The length of the CDR3 is 15 residues. Per germline, CDR1 SGHKS and CDR2 YYEKEE (reference sequence). Trimming stripped 2 bases from V and 5 bases from J, with 11 bases between. The CDR3, as DNA: TGTGCCAGCAGCTTACAGGGTTCCAATAATTCACCCCTCCACTTT. This encodes CASSLQGSNNSPLHF.

This clone was seen a handful of times. This chain uses TRBV19 with TRBJ2-2, with TRBD1 matching 8 bases. Looked up from germline, CDR1 is LNHDA and CDR2 is SQIVND (reference sequence). Germline trimming cut 3 bases from V and 4 bases from J; bases unmatched to any gene: 1. This CDR3 comprises 14 residues. The CDR3 DNA sequence: TGTGCCAGTAGTATCACAGGGGGCACCGGGGAGCTGTTTTTT. Translating it yields CASSITGGTGELFF.

The chain employs TRBV10-3 and TRBJ2-6; D not certain. The V gene's germline CDR1 is ENHRY and CDR2 SYGVKD. Trimming pared 4 bases from V and 0 bases from J, leaving 10 bases between. This CDR3 has 16 residues. The CDR3 here is CAISVAVGSGANVLTF. CDR3 sequence (DNA): TGTGCCATCAGTGTAGCAGTGGGCTCTGGGGCCAACGTCCTGACTTTC.

The chain is built from TRBV10-3 and TRBJ2-7; a possible D gene is TRBD2 (6 bases). The CDR3 consists of 13 residues. V lost 10 bases and J lost 3, with 16 bases in between. Per germline, CDR1 ENHRY and CDR2 SYGVKD. The CDR3 coding sequence is TGTGCCACCGCGGAAGGAGGGAGCTACGAGCAGTACTTC. Protein sequence: CATAEGGSYEQYF.

The gene calls are TRBV24-1 and TRBJ2-1, with 7 nucleotides matching TRBD2. The CDR3 consists of 12 residues. Germline V gene lookup returns CDR1 KGHDR and CDR2 SFDVKD. Germline trimming cut 3 bases from V and 15 bases from J; bases unmatched to any gene: 7. CDR3 in amino acids: CATSDRTSHLFF. The DNA of the CDR3 is TGTGCCACCAGTGATCGGACTAGTCATTTGTTCTTC.

This clone was observed a single time. The rearrangement uses TRBV12-3 or TRBV12-4 and TRBJ1-2; D might be TRBD1 (5 bases). The V and J ends lost 10 bases and 7 bases respectively, with 16 bases between them. The CDR3 sequence is 12 residues long. The CDR3 DNA is TGTGCCACCCGCCGGGACTCGGGTGGCTACACCTTC. As protein: CATRRDSGGYTF.

This clone has only a few counts. The CDR3 protein is CASSLGPQGSGYEQYF. CDR3 in DNA: TGTGCCAGCAGCTTAGGACCGCAGGGTAGCGGCTACGAGCAGTACTTC. The rearrangement links TRBV7-8 to TRBJ2-7; maybe TRBD2 (6 bases). The V gene lost 1 base and the J gene lost 3 bases, with 16 bases spanning the gap. CDR1 and CDR2 (germline): SGHVS, FQNEAQ. This CDR3 contains 16 residues.

Only one count was recorded for this clone. V is TRBV2 and J is TRBJ2-5, with 9 positions matching TRBD2. J was trimmed by 5 bases and V by 4 bases; bases with no gene match: 8. CDR1 and CDR2 (germline): SNHLY, FYNNEI. There are 15 residues in the CDR3. The CDR3 spells CASSGAGGPPETQYF. The CDR3 DNA reads TGTGCCAGCAGTGGGGCGGGAGGGCCGCCCGAGACCCAGTACTTC.

The genes are TRBV29-1 and TRBJ1-4; TRBD1 agrees at 7 bases. The CDR3 loop spans 13 amino acids. The ends lost 6 bases at V and 8 bases at J; junction bases unmatched: 9. The germline V gene encodes CDR1 SQVTM and CDR2 ANQGSEA. CDR3 region: CSVVTGWGEKLFF. In DNA, the CDR3 is TGCAGCGTGGTGACAGGGTGGGGCGAAAAACTGTTTTTT.

This clone was seen just once. The CDR3 coding sequence is TGTGCGCTGGGAGCGGTTGAGGAGACCCAGTACTTC. Its protein product is CALGAVEETQYF. This chain connects TRBV5-4 to TRBJ2-5; possible D gene TRBD2, 5 bases. The germline CDR1 and CDR2 sequences are SGHNT and YYREEE (reference sequence). This CDR3 region has 12 residues.

The V call is TRBV2, the J call TRBJ2-7; the D gene is possibly TRBD2 (7 bases). V lost 8 bases, J lost 2 bases, and 16 bases lay in between. Germline CDR1 reads SNHLY; CDR2 reads FYNNEI. This CDR3 is built from 14 residues. CDR3 amino acids: CASSRGGQTYEQYF. CDR3 sequence (DNA): TGTGCCAGCTCGAGGGGGGGGCAAACCTACGAGCAGTACTTC.

V and J are TRBV30 and TRBJ2-3, with TRBD2 as a possible D gene (5 bases). The germline CDR1 and CDR2 sequences are GTSNPN and SVGIG (reference sequence). Trimming pared 0 bases from V and 6 bases from J, leaving 10 bases between. This CDR3 comprises 13 residues. The CDR3 region has the DNA TGTGCCTGGAGTGTACTAGATCCTGATACGCAGTATTTT. It is translated as CAWSVLDPDTQYF.

This clone was recorded only once. The chain has TRBV19 and TRBJ1-1; the D is unclear. The CDR3 loop spans 11 amino acids. The germline CDR1 and CDR2 sequences are LNHDA and SQIVND (reference sequence). V was trimmed by 7 bases and J by 4 bases, leaving 7 bases between them. The CDR3 nucleotides read TGTGCCAGTACCTTTTTCACTGAAGCTTTCTTT. As protein: CASTFFTEAFF.

This chain joins TRBV4-1 and TRBJ2-1; TRBD2 might be the D (6 bases). This CDR3 spans 15 amino acids. The V gene lost 4 bases and the J gene lost 7 bases, with 17 bases spanning the gap. Germline values: CDR1 MGHRA, CDR2 YSYEKL. CDR3 nucleotides: TGCGCCAGCAGCCCTGGACGGGACTCAGGGAATGAGCAGTTCTTC. This translates into CASSPGRDSGNEQFF.

Concerning this clone itself: The same CDR3 arises from other DNA sequences in this sample as well. The V and J genes are TRBV5-1 and TRBJ1-5; 8 bases match TRBD1. The CDR3 is 15 residues long. J was trimmed by 4 bases and V by 2 bases; bases with no gene match: 5. Per germline, CDR1 SGHRS and CDR2 YFSETQ. The CDR3: CASSLGQGANQPQHF. The CDR3 bases are TGCGCCAGCAGCTTAGGGCAGGGGGCGAATCAGCCCCAGCATTTT.

The CDR3 sequence: CASSPPGGYREYF. CDR3 in DNA: TGTGCCAGCAGTCCCCCGGGGGGATACAGAGAGTACTTC. The chain is built from TRBV6-5 and TRBJ2-7; 7 positions agree with TRBD2. Germline assignment: CDR1 MNHEY and CDR2 SVGAGI. The junction had 12 bases not matched to a gene; V was cut back by 5 bases and J by 11 bases. The CDR3 totals 13 residues.

This chain joins TRBV5-5 and TRBJ2-4; 7 nucleotides align to TRBD2. In germline, CDR1 is SGHKS, CDR2 YYEKEE (reference sequence). J was trimmed by 7 bases and V by 3 bases; bases with no gene match: 10. The CDR3 totals 15 residues. The CDR3 reads CASSSLLAGVNIQYF. CDR3 DNA sequence: TGTGCCAGCAGCTCCCTCCTCGCGGGGGTCAACATTCAGTACTTC. Full variable domain (missing parts from reference TRBV5-5 and TRBJ2-4): DAGVTQSPTHLIKTRGQQVTLRCSPISGHKSVSWYQQVLGQGPQFIFQYYEKEERGRGNFPDRFSARQFPNYSSELNVNALLLGDSALYLCASSSLLAGVNIQYFGAGTRLSVL.

The rearrangement joins TRBV2 to TRBJ2-2, with 8 positions matching TRBD2. The CDR3 runs to 15 residues. V dropped 7 bases and J dropped 1; count of bases not matched to a gene: 5. Germline lookup yields CDR1 SNHLY and CDR2 FYNNEI. CDR3 sequence reads: CASTERGKNTGELFF. CDR3 DNA: TGTGCCAGCACCGAGCGGGGGAAGAACACCGGGGAGCTGTTTTTT.

The rearrangement links TRBV27 to TRBJ1-3; D call uncertain. V dropped 7 bases and J dropped 0 bases, with 10 bases sitting between them. Per the germline V gene, CDR1 is MNHEY and CDR2 is SMNVEV (reference sequence). The CDR3 loop spans 14 amino acids. CDR3 amino acids: CASNPPSSGNTIYF. The CDR3 DNA reads as TGTGCCAGCAACCCCCCGAGCTCTGGAAACACCATATATTTT.

J is TRBJ2-7 and V is TRBV7-3, with a possible D match to TRBD1 (5 bases). Germline CDR1 and CDR2: SGHTA and FQGTGA. The CDR3 contains 15 residues. V was clipped by 5 bases and J by 2 bases, with 16 bases between them. The CDR3, as DNA: TGTGCCAGCAGCCCTGACAGCGCTACCCCCTACGAGCAGTACTTC. Protein product: CASSPDSATPYEQYF.

The genes are TRBV2 and TRBJ1-2; tentatively, D is TRBD1 (5 bases). Germline CDR1 is SNHLY and CDR2 is FYNNEI. CDR3 length: 14 amino acids. Trimming left V 6 bases short and J 4 bases short, with 15 bases between. The CDR3 DNA reads TGTGCCAGCAGGACCAGGGTAGGTAGCTATGGCTACACCTTC. Translated: CASRTRVGSYGYTF.